These T cell receptor beta chains were read from a single sample in a study of blood T cell repertoires in COVID-19. Sequencing was performed with immunoSEQ multiplex PCR; in TCRdb, only in-frame clones are kept and a portion is missing. The table lists 150,000 to 200,000 clones, about nine tenths of them singletons, with around 0.5% in the top ten. The sequenced sample consisted of peripheral blood. All receptors derive from a middle-aged man with acute or convalescent COVID-19. The CDR3 runs from the conserved cysteine through the conserved F or W. Fields, in order: V gene, D gene, clone size, J gene, CDR3 protein, CDR3 DNA. D genes are given only for firm matches. Clone size is stated in some rows and not others, as once, few, many or a class when expanded.

>TRBV5-1|TRBD1|once|TRBJ2-5
CASSGQQETQYF
TGCGCCAGTTCGGGACAGCAAGAGACCCAGTACTTC
>TRBV19|TRBD2|NA|TRBJ2-1
CASSFRPSGKQFF
TGTGCCAGTAGTTTTAGGCCTAGCGGGAAGCAGTTCTTC
>TRBV2|NA|NA|TRBJ1-2
CATTTENYGYTF
TGTGCCACTACGACAGAAAACTATGGCTACACCTTC
>TRBV27|TRBD2|NA|TRBJ2-1
CASSLRGGRALNEQFF
TGTGCCAGCAGTTTAAGGGGCGGGAGGGCCTTAAATGAGCAGTTCTTC
>TRBV5-1|TRBD1|NA|TRBJ2-5
CASSPEDRVKTQYF
TGCGCCAGCAGCCCGGAGGACAGGGTAAAGACCCAGTACTTC
>TRBV2|TRBD1|NA|TRBJ1-6
CASKGQGGSPLHF
TGTGCCAGCAAGGGACAGGGAGGCTCACCCCTCCACTTT
>TRBV29-1|NA|NA|TRBJ1-2
CSVDSRSGYTF
TGCAGCGTTGATTCCAGGTCTGGCTACACCTTC
>TRBV12-3/TRBV12-4|NA|NA|TRBJ1-5
CASSKRGDQPQHF
TGTGCCAGCAGTAAACGGGGAGATCAGCCCCAGCATTTT
>TRBV5-1|TRBD1|NA|TRBJ2-1
CASSSGQGWNEQFF
TGCGCCAGCAGCTCCGGACAGGGGTGGAATGAGCAGTTCTTC
>TRBV19|TRBD1|NA|TRBJ1-4
CASSTTGGVEKLFF
TGTGCCAGTAGTACGACAGGGGGGGTTGAAAAACTGTTTTTT
>TRBV19|NA|NA|TRBJ1-4
CASSVTGGKLFF
TGTGCCAGTAGTGTGACAGGTGGAAAACTGTTTTTT
>TRBV1|NA|NA|TRBJ2-3
CTSRHGLDVQYF
TGCACCAGCAGGCATGGACTAGATGTGCAGTATTTT
>TRBV2|TRBD2|NA|TRBJ2-1
CASSEEGLVREQFF
TGTGCCAGCAGTGAAGAAGGACTAGTTCGGGAGCAGTTCTTC
>TRBV6-5|NA|NA|TRBJ1-5
CASSWAGDNQPQHF
TGTGCCAGCAGTTGGGCAGGGGACAATCAGCCCCAGCATTTT
>TRBV6-2/TRBV6-3|TRBD1|NA|TRBJ1-2
CASSYQITGAGYTF
TGTGCCAGCAGTTACCAGATTACAGGGGCTGGCTACACCTTC
>TRBV20-1|NA|few|TRBJ1-1
CSASRAGETEAFF
TGCAGTGCTAGTAGGGCGGGCGAAACTGAAGCTTTCTTT
>TRBV27|TRBD1|once|TRBJ1-1
CASSQGTARTEAFF
TGTGCCAGCAGCCAAGGGACAGCTAGAACTGAAGCTTTCTTT
>TRBV5-6|NA|NA|TRBJ1-1
CASSPFGGITEAFF
TGTGCCAGCAGCCCCTTCGGGGGAATCACTGAAGCTTTCTTT
>TRBV19|NA|NA|TRBJ2-1
CASTTGAPTYNEQFF
TGTGCCAGTACCACGGGAGCGCCTACCTACAATGAGCAGTTCTTC
>TRBV28|TRBD1|NA|TRBJ2-1
CASSFPTGTGLNEQFF
TGTGCCAGCAGTTTCCCCACCGGGACAGGGTTGAATGAGCAGTTCTTC
>TRBV3-1/TRBV3-2|NA|once|TRBJ2-7
CASSQKGVREQYF
TGTGCCAGCAGCCAAAAAGGGGTCCGCGAGCAGTACTTC
>TRBV28|NA|NA|TRBJ2-2
CASSLTGAGELFF
TGTGCCAGCAGTTTAACGGGGGCCGGGGAGCTGTTTTTT
>TRBV19|NA|NA|TRBJ2-1
CASSRAHLYNEQFF
TGTGCCAGTAGTAGGGCCCACCTCTACAATGAGCAGTTCTTC
>TRBV29-1|NA|few|TRBJ2-1
CSVVGLGNEQFF
TGCAGCGTTGTTGGACTGGGCAATGAGCAGTTCTTC
>TRBV7-9|NA|NA|TRBJ1-2
CASSPKTALYGYTF
TGTGCCAGCAGCCCGAAGACAGCCCTCTATGGCTACACCTTC
>TRBV7-2|NA|NA|TRBJ1-2
CASSLGGQDYGYTF
TGTGCCAGCAGCTTAGGTGGGCAGGACTATGGCTACACCTTC
>TRBV18|NA|NA|TRBJ1-5
CASSPGGTTSNQPQHF
TGTGCCAGCTCACCGGGAGGGACAACTAGCAATCAGCCCCAGCATTTT
>TRBV28|NA|NA|TRBJ2-3
CASSSSGQADTQYF
TGTGCCAGCAGTTCGTCAGGGCAGGCAGATACGCAGTATTTT
>TRBV18|NA|once|TRBJ1-5
CASSPPAGAGQPQHF
TGTGCCAGCTCACCACCGGCGGGGGCCGGGCAGCCCCAGCATTTT
>TRBV12-3/TRBV12-4|NA|NA|TRBJ1-2
CASSYRSGYTF
TGTGCCAGCAGCTACAGGTCTGGCTACACCTTC
>TRBV4-1|TRBD2|NA|TRBJ2-5
CASSQGTSGNQETQYF
TGCGCCAGCAGCCAAGGGACTAGCGGGAACCAAGAGACCCAGTACTTC
>TRBV7-7|NA|NA|TRBJ1-3
CASSQGTAAGNTIYF
TGTGCTAGCAGCCAGGGCACGGCTGCTGGAAACACCATATATTTT
>TRBV5-4|NA|NA|TRBJ2-2
CASSLAITGELFF
TGTGCCAGCAGCTTGGCCATCACCGGGGAGCTGTTTTTT
>TRBV19|TRBD2|NA|TRBJ2-3
CASSTRTSGSPDTQYF
TGTGCCAGTAGTACCCGGACTAGCGGGAGTCCAGATACGCAGTATTTT
>TRBV19|NA|NA|TRBJ2-3
CASYGDSTDTQYF
TGTGCCAGTTACGGGGATAGCACAGATACGCAGTATTTT